The 9 T cell receptor beta chains listed next were all sequenced from one sample in a study of vaccination and CD4 T cells after COVID-19 (dated 2022 in TCRdb). Receptor amplification or capture employed PCR. TCRdb names Illumina iSeq 100 as the instrument used. TCR sequencing of DNA from cultured CD4+ T cells used the Oncomine TCR Beta short-read assay at the Johns Hopkins FTIC core. The public reads were reanalyzed by TCRdb: fastp trimming at Q25, MiXCR alignment, in-frame beta chains only. Rows with one shared CDR3 protein collapse into an entry with the most common genes and DNA. The sample table contains several thousand distinct CDR3 sequences; only one count was recorded for under 50% of them. The ten most abundant clones make up around 18% of the sample. Sample treatment or condition, as interpreted from the label and publication: roughly ten-day PBMC culture with coronavirus spike peptide pools or control peptides (ViraFEST assay). CD4+ T cells from unexposed donors were collected before the COVID-19 pandemic (2011-2018).

No antigen is known for these receptors. Material: CD4+ T cells from blood, cultured in vitro. These receptors were taken from a human donor in good health.

This clonotype was detected a few times. This chain links TRBV7-9 with TRBJ1-2; D is undetermined. The CDR3 totals 13 residues. V shed 0 bases and J shed 4 bases, with 6 bases lying between them. In germline, CDR1 is SEHNR, CDR2 FQNEAQ (reference sequence). The CDR3 nucleotides are TGTGCCAGCAGCTTAGCCGGCTCCTATGGCTACACCTTC. It is translated as CASSLAGSYGYTF.

This clonotype ranks as large (0.1 to 1%). V and J are TRBV7-2 and TRBJ2-7; 12 nucleotides agree with TRBD1. In germline, CDR1 is SGHTA, CDR2 FQGNSA. J gave up 7 bases and V 1 base, and 8 bases lay outside the gene matches. The CDR3 runs to 16 residues. The CDR3 reads CASSLVGGTGGNEQYF. The CDR3 DNA reads as TGTGCCAGCAGCTTAGTTGGGGGGACAGGGGGCAATGAGCAGTACTTC.

This chain joins TRBV28 and TRBJ1-1; D possibly corresponds to TRBD1 (5 bases). Germline CDR1 MDHEN, CDR2 SYDVKM. The CDR3 sequence is 14 residues long. With 6 bases removed from V and 1 base from J, the gap between germline ends came to 12 bases. This CDR3 reads CASSPAGRNTEAFF. The CDR3, as DNA: TGTGCCAGCAGCCCAGCAGGGAGGAACACTGAAGCTTTCTTT.

This clonotype showed up just a few times. The chain has TRBV7-9 and TRBJ2-5, with a possible D match to TRBD2 (7 bases). Germline values: CDR1 SEHNR, CDR2 FQNEAQ (reference sequence). With 8 bases removed from V and 5 bases from J, the gap between germline ends came to 21 bases. CDR3 length: 15 residues. The CDR3 reads CASPLTRGARETQYF. The CDR3 nucleotides read TGTGCCAGCCCCCTTACCCGGGGGGCGAGGGAGACCCAGTACTTC.

The chain uses TRBV5-1 and TRBJ2-5, with TRBD2 matching 10 bases. The germline CDR1 and CDR2 sequences are SGHRS and YFSETQ. Losses at the gene ends were 1 base for V and 5 bases for J; bases not matched to a gene: 11. The CDR3 is 17 amino acids. The CDR3 coding sequence is TGCGCCAGCAGCTTGCGGCTAGCGGGGGCCGTTCGTGAGACCCAGTACTTC. Residues: CASSLRLAGAVRETQYF.

Relative to its sample, this clonotype is large. The rearrangement joins TRBV20-1 to TRBJ2-4; 14 nucleotides line up with TRBD2. The germline gives CDR1 DFQATT, CDR2 SNEGSKA (reference sequence). This CDR3 has 17 residues. After removal of 6 bases from V and 0 bases from J, the junction contained 7 bases not matched to a gene. The CDR3 is CSAWTSGRNLAKNIQYF. CDR3 in DNA: TGCAGTGCGTGGACTAGCGGGAGGAATCTAGCCAAAAACATTCAGTACTTC.

This sequence joins TRBV19 and TRBJ2-2; 9 bases align to TRBD2. CDR1 LNHDA and CDR2 SQIVND come from the germline V gene (reference sequence). The CDR3 has 16 amino acids. The junction had 8 bases not matched to a gene; V was cut back by 4 bases and J by 5 bases. The CDR3 DNA reads TGTGCCAGTAGTACTGGGCGGGAGGGAGATACCGGGGAGCTGTTTTTT. The encoded protein is CASSTGREGDTGELFF.

J is TRBJ1-2 and V is TRBV20-1, with D possibly TRBD1 on 6 matching bases. The CDR3 extends over 13 amino acids. V gave up 3 bases and J gave up 4 bases, with 12 bases separating them. The germline CDR1 and CDR2 sequences are DFQATT and SNEGSKA (reference sequence). The CDR3 nucleotides read TGCAGTGCTAGCGGGGGGGCGGGCTATGGCTACACCTTC. Encoded protein: CSASGGAGYGYTF.

The chain couples TRBV7-2 to TRBJ2-5, with 8 positions matching TRBD1. This CDR3 has 15 amino acids. Germline V gene data show CDR1 as SGHTA and CDR2 as FQGNSA. Trimming at V came to 8 bases and at J to 5 bases, leaving 13 bases not matched to a gene. The CDR3 nucleotides are TGTGCCAGCCAACGGAGGTCAGGGGGCGTGGAGACCCAGTACTTC. Its translation is CASQRRSGGVETQYF.